The clone carrying this TCR beta chain was seen more than once but under ten times. Its antigen is unidentified. This sample stems from a study of vaccination effects on CD4 cells after COVID-19. Method: immunoSEQ multiplex PCR; TCRdb's copy keeps in-frame clones and lacks some. The data contain about 59,000 clones, under 80% of them seen just once; the ten biggest clones take up roughly 2%. The V end was cut by 3 bases, the J end by 10 bases, with 7 bases between. CDR1 is MGHRA, CDR2 YSYEKL, per germline. The CDR3 is 12 residues long. Antigen-specific CD4+ T cells were first expanded with viral peptide pools by the ViraFEST assay and only then sequenced. Subsequent to roughly 9 days of culture, CD4+ T cells were isolated. Participants each got two BNT162b2 or mRNA-1273 vaccine doses.

The chain has TRBV4-1 and TRBJ1-6; no reliable D call. The sequence was collected from a human donor who received a COVID-19 vaccine. The sequencing here drew on CD4+ T cells from PBMCs cultured with HCoV-OC43 spike peptides, taken after COVID-19 vaccination. The subset denotes: HCoV-OC43 spike overlapping peptide pool stimulation. CDR3 sequence reads: CASSHLESPLHF. Here the CDR3 DNA reads TGCGCCAGCAGCCACCTCGAGTCACCCCTCCACTTT.